Listed here are 18 T cell receptor beta chains from one sample, sequenced in a study of T cell repertoires in cytomegalovirus infection. TCRdb re-analysed the reads in MiXCR, keeping a single row per CDR3 protein. The repertoire holds 400,000 to 550,000 distinct CDR3 sequences, with roughly 10% as singletons. Specimen: PBMCs. The receptors originated from a human donor in good health (CMV status not recorded). Some clones in this sample may be carry-over from other donors' samples.

The chain carries TRBV29-1 and TRBJ2-5; 8 bases agree with TRBD1. The germline V gene encodes CDR1 SQVTM and CDR2 ANQGSEA. The V segment lost 1 base and the J segment 5 bases; nucleotides outside the gene matches: 3. This CDR3 has 13 amino acids. For the CDR3, the DNA is TGCAGCGTTGAAGTAACAGGGGGTGAGACCCAGTACTTC. Translating it yields CSVEVTGGETQYF.

The gene calls are TRBV3-1 and TRBJ2-5; TRBD1 matches at 8 bases. Germline values: CDR1 LGHDT, CDR2 YNNKEL (reference sequence). Losses at the gene ends were 3 bases for V and 4 bases for J; bases not matched to a gene: 10. The CDR3 is made up of 16 amino acids. CDR3 sequence reads: CASSHATRTGTETQYF. CDR3 sequence (DNA): TGTGCCAGCAGCCACGCGACTCGGACAGGGACAGAGACCCAGTACTTC.

There are many counts of this clonotype. The chain carries TRBV19 and TRBJ1-1; tentatively, D is TRBD1 (5 bases). V lost 4 bases, J lost 2 bases, and 11 bases lay in between. Germline-derived CDR1 and CDR2 are LNHDA and SQIVND (reference sequence). The length of the CDR3 is 14 residues. The CDR3 spells CASSTEGLNTEAFF. The CDR3 coding sequence is TGTGCCAGTAGTACAGAGGGACTTAACACTGAAGCTTTCTTT.

This clonotype was seen many times. The chain carries TRBV20-1 and TRBJ2-1, with 7 bases fitting TRBD1. With V trimmed by 0 bases and J by 7 bases, 9 bases remained unmatched. This CDR3 is 15 amino acids long. Germline lookup yields CDR1 DFQATT and CDR2 SNEGSKA (reference sequence). CDR3 protein: CSARDMTGRVNEQFF. CDR3 nucleotides: TGCAGTGCTAGAGATATGACAGGGAGAGTTAATGAGCAGTTCTTC.

The chain combines TRBV5-5 with TRBJ2-5; TRBD1 might be the D (6 bases). Per the germline V gene, CDR1 is SGHKS and CDR2 is YYEKEE (reference sequence). This CDR3 contains 14 residues. The V end lost 1 base, the J end lost 3 bases, and 10 bases lay between the germline ends. The CDR3 nucleotides are TGTGCCAGCAGCTTGAATACAGGGAAAGAGACCCAGTACTTC. Protein: CASSLNTGKETQYF.

The chain has TRBV12-3 or TRBV12-4 and TRBJ2-2; the D is unclear. CDR3 length equals 13 residues. Trimming shortened V by 7 bases and J by 5 bases, and 11 bases separated the two germline ends. CDR3 protein: CASTKLVTGELFF. CDR3 DNA sequence: TGTGCCAGCACGAAGTTGGTTACCGGGGAGCTGTTTTTT.

Points on this clonotype: This could be a read error, since a much larger clone is one nucleotide away. The chain joins TRBV29-1 to TRBJ2-3; D gene unclear. The germline V gene has CDR1 SQVTM and CDR2 ANQGSEA. V was cut by 4 bases and J by 2 bases, with 7 bases left in between. The CDR3 has 12 amino acids. CDR3 sequence reads: CSVVPPTDTQYF. CDR3 DNA: TGCAGCGTTGTCCCCCCCACAGATACGCAGTATTTT.

This clonotype occurred many times. This chain joins TRBV5-6 and TRBJ2-6; D remains unclear. The V and J ends lost 2 bases and 0 bases respectively, with 6 bases between them. Germline V CDR1 and CDR2: SGHDT, YYEEEE. CDR3 length: 15 residues. CDR3 amino acids: CASSFRASGANVLTF. For the CDR3, the DNA is TGTGCCAGCAGCTTCCGGGCCTCTGGGGCCAACGTCCTGACTTTC.

This clonotype has a count of ten or more. This rearrangement joins TRBV7-8 to TRBJ2-1; 9 nucleotides agree with TRBD2. CDR3 length: 20 residues. CDR1 is SGHVS and CDR2 is FQNEAQ in the germline V gene. The junction had 21 bases not matched to a gene; V was cut back by 2 bases and J by 7 bases. Written as DNA, the CDR3 is TGTGCCAGCAGCTTAAGGTTGATCAAGACTAGCGGCCAAGGGTGGAATGAGCAGTTCTTC. The encoded protein is CASSLRLIKTSGQGWNEQFF.

This clonotype was seen more than once but under ten times. This chain links TRBV30 with TRBJ1-2, with D perhaps matching TRBD1 (6 bases). V lost 2 bases to trimming and J lost 8 bases, with 15 bases between them. Germline values: CDR1 GTSNPN, CDR2 SVGIG (reference sequence). The CDR3 loop spans 13 amino acids. CDR3 coding DNA: TGTGCCTGGAGTCACCAGGGGAAGGACGGCTACACCTTC. Residues: CAWSHQGKDGYTF.

This clonotype showed up many times. The chain has TRBV20-1 and TRBJ1-5; a possible D gene is TRBD1 (5 bases). Between the trimmed V and J ends, which lost 6 bases and 0 bases, there was a span of 9 bases. The germline V gene has CDR1 DFQATT and CDR2 SNEGSKA (reference sequence). The CDR3 is 13 residues long. CDR3 amino acids: CSAAGLSNQPQHF. CDR3 sequence (DNA): TGCAGTGCCGCGGGACTTAGCAATCAGCCCCAGCATTTT.

This clonotype was detected many times. The J gene is TRBJ2-7, the V gene TRBV11-2, with D possibly being TRBD2 (5 bases). Trimming removed 2 bases from V and 6 bases from J, with 14 bases in between. Germline loops: CDR1 SGHAT, CDR2 FQNNGV. The CDR3 loop spans 14 amino acids. CDR3: CASSLPPGNREQYF. For the CDR3, the DNA is TGTGCCAGCAGCTTACCCCCGGGAAATCGCGAGCAGTACTTC.

This clonotype has a handful of counts. The chain is built from TRBV5-1 and TRBJ2-1; TRBD2 agrees at 9 bases. The V and J ends lost 3 bases and 3 bases, in that order; junction bases with no gene match: 13. From germline, CDR1 is SGHRS and CDR2 YFSETQ. This CDR3 contains 18 residues. The CDR3 spells CASSSPLRPTSGYNEQFF. In nucleotides, the CDR3 is TGCGCCAGCAGCTCACCCCTGAGACCGACTAGCGGCTACAATGAGCAGTTCTTC.

The table lists this clonotype with many counts. The chain recombines TRBV7-3 with TRBJ2-5; maybe TRBD2 (7 bases). The V end lost 1 base, the J end lost 5 bases, and 14 bases lay between the germline ends. The CDR3 is 15 residues long. Germline CDR1 reads SGHTA; CDR2 reads FQGTGA. CDR3: CASSLRGGREETQYF. As DNA, the CDR3 is TGTGCCAGCAGCTTAAGAGGGGGGCGGGAGGAGACCCAGTACTTC.

This clonotype came up many times. The chain employs TRBV11-2 and TRBJ2-3, with D perhaps TRBD1 (6 bases). Germline V lookup: CDR1 SGHAT, CDR2 FQNNGV. V lost 5 bases and J 5 bases, leaving 11 bases between the germline ends. This CDR3 spans 13 amino acids. DNA for the CDR3: TGTGCCAGCAGCACCCAGGGGAGAGATACGCAGTATTTT. Encoded protein: CASSTQGRDTQYF.

This clonotype has at least ten counts. The chain is built from TRBV20-1 and TRBJ1-2; TRBD1 might be the D (6 bases). The length of the CDR3 is 13 residues. V was shortened by 6 bases and J by 2 bases, with 13 bases between the two germline ends. CDR1 is DFQATT, CDR2 SNEGSKA, per germline (reference sequence). CDR3 sequence: CSASTGANYGYTF. CDR3 nucleotides: TGCAGTGCATCGACAGGTGCCAACTATGGCTACACCTTC.

In its sample, this clonotype was seen many times. The V gene is TRBV19, the J gene TRBJ2-1, with 9 bases aligning to TRBD2. CDR3 length equals 14 residues. The V segment lost 7 bases and the J segment 2 bases; nucleotides outside the gene matches: 3. Germline V gene data show CDR1 as LNHDA and CDR2 as SQIVND (reference sequence). As DNA, the CDR3 is TGTGCCAGTACTAGCGGGACCCCCTACAATGAGCAGTTCTTC. Encoded protein: CASTSGTPYNEQFF.

The sample holds a few counts of this clonotype. Mismatch with germline at one junction end may stem from a read error. The chain joins TRBV20-1 to TRBJ2-1; D gene ambiguous. This CDR3 has 12 residues. Germline V gene data show CDR1 as DFQATT and CDR2 as SNEGSKA (reference sequence). In DNA form, the CDR3 reads TGCAGTGCCGCTACGGGTCAAGCGTCCTCCTCCTTC. Its protein is CSAATGQASSSF.